One sample yielded the 17 T cell receptor beta chains listed below, sequenced in a study of shared clonotypes between healthy human individuals. The table came from immunoSEQ multiplex PCR; TCRdb's copy has only in-frame clones and leaves some out. The sample shows more than 450,000 clones, less than 85% of them seen only once. Sample: PBMCs. Receptor source: a middle-aged woman in good health. Some clones in this sample may be carry-over from other donors' samples.

The rearrangement joins TRBV6-5 to TRBJ2-7; 8 bases are shared with TRBD1. Losses at the gene ends were 4 bases for V and 2 bases for J; bases not matched to a gene: 10. CDR3 length: 16 residues. The V gene's germline CDR1 is MNHEY and CDR2 SVGAGI. CDR3 sequence reads: CASSFLGTGDPYEQYF. DNA for the CDR3: TGTGCCAGCAGTTTTCTCGGGACAGGCGACCCCTACGAGCAGTACTTC.

The chain employs TRBV5-4 and TRBJ2-3; 11 bases align to TRBD1. This CDR3 comprises 18 residues. Germline V gene data show CDR1 as SGHNT and CDR2 as YYREEE (reference sequence). Germline trimming cut 5 bases from V and 3 bases from J; bases unmatched to any gene: 14. The CDR3 bases are TGTGCCAGCAGATACGGACAGGGGGCTGGTAGGTCGACAGATACGCAGTATTTT. Translated: CASRYGQGAGRSTDTQYF.

The gene calls are TRBV19 and TRBJ2-3; tentative D call: TRBD2 (5 bases). Germline V gene lookup returns CDR1 LNHDA and CDR2 SQIVND (reference sequence). The CDR3 totals 14 residues. Trimming shortened V by 4 bases and J by 3 bases, and 11 bases separated the two germline ends. CDR3 sequence: CASSRGSPTDTQYF. The CDR3 DNA reads TGTGCCAGTAGTAGAGGGTCCCCAACAGATACGCAGTATTTT.

On this clone itself: Other nucleotide sequences in the sample specify the same CDR3. This chain connects TRBV5-1 to TRBJ2-7; 8 nucleotides line up with TRBD2. The CDR3 spans 14 residues. V dropped 3 bases and J dropped 1; count of bases not matched to a gene: 3. From germline, CDR1 is SGHRS and CDR2 YFSETQ. As DNA, the CDR3 is TGCGCCAGCAGCTCCGGACTAGCATCCTACGAGCAGTACTTC. Amino acid sequence: CASSSGLASYEQYF.

The chain has TRBV4-1 and TRBJ2-1, with D perhaps given as TRBD1 or TRBD2 (7 bases each). Germline CDR1 reads MGHRA; CDR2 reads YSYEKL. V gave up 8 bases and J gave up 4 bases, with 15 bases separating them. CDR3 size: 14 residues. In DNA, the CDR3 is TGCGCCAGCGCCGACAGGGAGGGTTACAATGAGCAGTTCTTC. Translation gives CASADREGYNEQFF.

The V call is TRBV29-1, the J call TRBJ1-6; 7 nucleotides agree with TRBD1. From germline, CDR1 is SQVTM and CDR2 ANQGSEA. CDR3 length equals 14 residues. The ends lost 5 bases at V and 9 bases at J; junction bases unmatched: 10. CDR3 DNA: TGCAGCGTTAGGGAGGCAGGGGGAAGTTCACCCCTCCACTTT. Protein sequence: CSVREAGGSSPLHF.

Many counts were recorded for this clone. The chain couples TRBV5-1 to TRBJ1-3; 7 positions match TRBD1. This CDR3 is built from 15 residues. The trim removed 0 bases at V and 2 bases at J, leaving 2 bases unmatched. Germline-derived CDR1 and CDR2 are SGHRS and YFSETQ. The CDR3 sequence is CASSLDTGAGNTIYF. The DNA of the CDR3 is TGCGCCAGCAGCTTGGATACAGGGGCTGGAAACACCATATATTTT.

This clone was seen many times. V is TRBV4-2 and J is TRBJ1-1, with a tentative D call TRBD1 (6 bases). The CDR3 sequence is 14 residues long. Germline V CDR1 and CDR2: LGHNA, YNFKEQ. The ends were cut back, 3 bases at V and 4 bases at J, with 12 bases in the middle. The chain's CDR3 is CASSQRQDVTEAFF. The CDR3 nucleotides are TGTGCCAGCAGCCAGAGACAGGACGTCACTGAAGCTTTCTTT.

V and J are TRBV4-1 and TRBJ2-7, with D unclear. Trimming took 3 bases from V and 4 from J, leaving 13 bases between them. This CDR3 has 14 amino acids. Germline assignment: CDR1 MGHRA and CDR2 YSYEKL. The CDR3 region has the DNA TGCGCCAGCAGCCACGGACCCCCCGGGTACGAGCAGTACTTC. Translating it yields CASSHGPPGYEQYF.

The chain recombines TRBV7-3 with TRBJ2-1; D is ambiguous. Looked up from germline, CDR1 is SGHTA and CDR2 is FQGTGA. The CDR3 loop spans 13 amino acids. V lost 4 bases to trimming and J lost 12 bases, with 16 bases between them. The DNA of the CDR3 is TGTGCCAGCAGCTCCAACCCAATGGGCGGGCAGTTCTTC. This sequence encodes CASSSNPMGGQFF.

V and J are TRBV9 and TRBJ1-1, with a tentative D call TRBD1 (5 bases). Germline V gene sequence: CDR1 SGDLS, CDR2 YYNGEE. The length of the CDR3 is 13 residues. V lost 4 bases and J lost 2, with 9 bases in between. CDR3 loop: CASSRDSNTEAFF. DNA for the CDR3: TGTGCCAGCAGCAGAGACAGTAACACTGAAGCTTTCTTT.

The chain joins TRBV29-1 to TRBJ1-1; unclear D gene. In germline, CDR1 is SQVTM, CDR2 ANQGSEA. The CDR3 is made up of 12 amino acids. V was pared by 4 bases and J by 3 bases, with 9 bases between. CDR3 sequence (DNA): TGCAGCGTTGGGAATAGGGACACTGAAGCTTTCTTT. As protein: CSVGNRDTEAFF. The variable domain in full, completed from reference TRBV29-1 and TRBJ1-1, reads SAVISQKPSRDICQRGTSLTIQCQVDSQVTMMFWYRQQPGQSLTLIATANQGSEATYESGFVIDKFPISRPNLTFSTLTVSNMSPEDSSIYLCSVGNRDTEAFFGQGTRLTVV.

This clone was detected only a few times. CDR3 region: CASSSGTGTEAFF. As DNA, the CDR3 is TGTGCCAGCAGCTCCGGGACAGGCACTGAAGCTTTCTTT. This rearrangement joins TRBV9 to TRBJ1-1; 8 bases agree with TRBD1. The CDR3 runs 13 residues. Germline CDR1 is SGDLS and CDR2 is YYNGEE. With V trimmed by 4 bases and J by 4 bases, 3 bases remained unmatched. Full variable domain (rest looked up from reference TRBV9 and TRBJ1-1): DSGVTQTPKHLITATGQRVTLRCSPRSGDLSVYWYQQSLDQGLQFLIQYYNGEERAKGNILERFSAQQFPDLHSELNLSSLELGDSALYFCASSSGTGTEAFFGQGTRLTVV.

The rearrangement links TRBV28 to TRBJ1-2; D gene unclear. Germline V gives CDR1 MDHEN, CDR2 SYDVKM. Deletions cut 3 bases from V and 4 bases from J, with 6 bases between. The CDR3 consists of 12 residues. The CDR3 DNA is TGTGCCAGCAGTTTTGACGTCTATGGCTACACCTTC. Amino acids: CASSFDVYGYTF.

The chain employs TRBV30 and TRBJ1-6; D uncertain. This CDR3 is 13 amino acids long. Germline-derived CDR1 and CDR2 are GTSNPN and SVGIG (reference sequence). The germline V and J ends were trimmed by 3 bases and 6 bases, with 9 bases remaining between them. CDR3 amino acids: CAWRVDINSPLHF. The CDR3 DNA reads as TGTGCCTGGAGGGTGGATATTAATTCACCCCTCCACTTT.

V usage is TRBV13 and J usage is TRBJ2-1; 11 positions agree with TRBD2. This CDR3 comprises 15 residues. Germline lookup yields CDR1 PRHDT and CDR2 FYEKMQ (reference sequence). V was pared by 5 bases and J by 4 bases, with 4 bases of the junction left unmatched. The CDR3: CASSPTSGIYNEQFF. The CDR3 DNA is TGTGCCAGCAGCCCGACTAGCGGGATTTACAATGAGCAGTTCTTC.

The rearrangement joins TRBV5-1 to TRBJ1-1; D gene unclear. V was clipped by 2 bases and J by 2 bases, with 10 bases between them. The CDR3 contains 14 residues. CDR1 and CDR2 (germline): SGHRS, YFSETQ. The CDR3 is CASSFTSINTEAFF. DNA for the CDR3: TGCGCCAGCAGCTTCACCAGCATCAACACTGAAGCTTTCTTT.